This TCR beta chain came from a study of shared clonotypes between healthy human individuals (dated by TCRdb to about 2020). At the level of the whole study: The cohort comprised a couple of women and a few men aged 18 to 49 years. For each donor, three plates each were used for CD4 naive and CD4 memory, two plates were used for CD8 naive, and one plate was used for CD8 memory. Blood TCR repertoires of several healthy adults were deeply sequenced to estimate repertoire size and the extent of clonotype sharing between individuals. Different laboratories and diverse techniques were used to prepare libraries and sequence TCR repertoires, to increase sequencing depth and limit assay-specific biases. Per donor, leukapheresis produced somewhere between about 0.85 and 8.9 billion PBMCs. The investigation overall reported the following: Rarefaction of sorted-subset datasets indicated incomplete sequencing despite the large sequencing depth. The small number of donors limited the genetic and exposure-history diversity represented. Only blood was sampled, and tissue TCR repertoires likely differ from those in blood. Based on pairwise subsampling, the degree of clonotype sharing among donors was expected to be affected by sequencing depth. Clonotypes shared by all four sorted-subset donors showed higher generation probabilities than non-shared clonotypes. Naive subsets generally had larger estimated clonotype richness than memory subsets did. Approximately 4.8% of naive CD4, 3% to 4% of naive CD8, around 2.3% of memory CD4, and over 0.35% of memory CD8 clonotypes were shared across several donors.

TCR CDR3 regions were amplified from genomic DNA by multiplex PCR using the deep immunoSEQ assay. Extracted genomic DNA from each cell subset was spread evenly across all wells of several immunoSEQ 96-well plates, with each plate serving as a replicate. For sorted subsets, each replicate PCR was loaded with around 200 ng genomic DNA, equivalent to 30,000 or so T cell genomes. The purified libraries were quantified using a Qubit 3.0 fluorometer, sized with a Bioanalyzer 2100, and then quantified again using the KAPA Library Quantification kit. Every immunoSEQ 96-well plate was sequenced on a separate single-read 150-cycle Illumina NextSeq 550 flow cell. The source study handled its data this way. The immunoSEQ output contained only junctional sequences without quality scores, so filtering could not match that applied to full-length reads. Sequences were annotated with PyIR, a Python wrapper for IgBLAST v1.9, using IMGT germline references to assign V/J genes and CDR3. Reads with weak V/J assignments (E-value above 1e-6), missing CDR3, stop codons, out-of-frame junctions, or ambiguous translated residues were removed. V3J clonotypes were defined as sequences sharing the same inferred V gene, J gene, and CDR3 amino acid sequence. Percentage overlap between repertoires was calculated by dividing the number of shared unique clonotypes by the size of the smaller repertoire. Richness of each repertoire was evaluated using RTK rarefaction, the Chao1 estimator, and Recon v2.1 estimates of unobserved clonotypes. Generation probabilities were computed with OLGA for all TCRbeta clonotypes obtained by the gDNA method from several donors. The source is immuneACCESS, and TCRdb retained only in-frame sequences with V and J called. Part of the clones is not carried over; for the studies checked, unresolved V genes explain less than half of this, and the remainder is unexplained. V and J calls and clone size follow that table, whereas D and trimming were derived from the DNA. In all, the sample holds about 1.1 million clones, and around three quarters of those were seen once. The ten largest clones add up to around 0.47% of the sample.

CDR1 and CDR2 (GTSNPN, SVGIG) derive from the germline V gene (reference sequence). V gives up 1 base and J gives up 1 base, and the segment between their germline ends measures 11 bases. From cysteine to phenylalanine, the CDR3 is 14 amino acids long. The CDR3 DNA has 42 bases and is translated from base 1. A remark on this clone: No antigen is known for it. Base qualities are not recorded, but no much larger clone differs from it by a single base.

The donors were healthy, HIV-negative adults who had no recently reported acute infections or vaccinations. All donors were Caucasian adults living in Nashville, Tennessee, USA. CD4+ T cells were enriched through magnetic negative selection, after which naive cells were positively selected on CD45RA and the remaining negative fraction served as the memory subset. Blood was obtained by leukapheresis, after which PBMCs were separated by Ficoll-Histopaque density gradient centrifugation and cryopreserved in liquid nitrogen vapor phase. Analytical flow cytometry was used to check the purity and quantity of every magnetically sorted T cell population. Genomic DNA was isolated from every sorted fraction and measured by UV absorbance on a Nanodrop 2000c.

The receptor comes from a man between 18 and 29 years old in good health. Some clones in this sample may be carry-over from other donors' samples. Sequencing was performed on memory CD4+ T cells from PBMCs. Taken with the paper, the label for cell subset or site translates to: CD45RA-negative fraction. The chain was built from TRBV30 and TRBJ2-7; the D region possibly corresponds to TRBD2 (6 bases align). The CDR3 is CAWSEWRESYEQYF. In nucleotides, the sequence is TGTGCCTGGAGTGAGTGGCGGGAATCCTACGAGCAGTACTTC.